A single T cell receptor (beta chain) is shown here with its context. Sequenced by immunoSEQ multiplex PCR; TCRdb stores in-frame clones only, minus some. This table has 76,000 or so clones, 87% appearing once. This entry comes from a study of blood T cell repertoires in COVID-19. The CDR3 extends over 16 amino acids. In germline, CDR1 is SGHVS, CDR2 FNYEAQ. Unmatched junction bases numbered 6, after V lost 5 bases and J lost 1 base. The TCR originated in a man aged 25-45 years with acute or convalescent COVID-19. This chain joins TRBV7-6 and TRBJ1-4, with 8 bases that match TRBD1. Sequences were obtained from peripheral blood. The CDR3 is CASSQGTGETNEKLFF. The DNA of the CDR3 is TGTGCCAGCAGCCAAGGGACAGGCGAAACTAATGAAAAACTGTTTTTT.